This TCR beta chain was recovered during a study of cytomegalovirus exposure and HLA in healthy donors. Study-wide results and caveats: Confirmation in vitro established that a few CMV-associated chains were specific for CMV antigens. Presence/absence analyses took donor sequencing depth as roughly uniform.

The CDR3 is 14 residues long. Germline values: CDR1 LNHNV, CDR2 YYDKDF (reference sequence). The PCR made use of 60 Vbeta and 13 Jbeta primers. The authors' processing: The authors later counted around 80 million unique TCR beta chains, roughly 10 million of them shared. Sequencing used immunoSEQ multiplex PCR; TCRdb keeps in-frame clones, though not all of them. Clone size and the V and J calls come from that table; the DNA yielded D and trimming. The sample shows some 140,000 clones, approximately 60% of them seen only once. About this clone itself: Its antigen is unidentified. A junction boundary mismatches the germline segment, possibly from a read error.

The V call is TRBV15, the J call TRBJ1-1, with no clear D. Sequenced input: PBMCs. The origin of this receptor is a woman in her 40s in good health and CMV-seronegative. The CDR3 spells CATSRDPLNTKAFF. Written as DNA, the CDR3 is TGTGCCACCAGCAGAGATCCCTTGAACACTAAAGCTTTCTTT. Based on the CDR3 plus reference TRBV15 and TRBJ1-1, the full variable domain is DAMVIQNPRYQVTQFGKPVTLSCSQTLNHNVMYWYQQKSSQAPKLLFHYYDKDFNNEADTPDNFQSRRPNTSFCFLDIRSPGLGDTAMYLCATSRDPLNTKAFFGQGTRLTVV.